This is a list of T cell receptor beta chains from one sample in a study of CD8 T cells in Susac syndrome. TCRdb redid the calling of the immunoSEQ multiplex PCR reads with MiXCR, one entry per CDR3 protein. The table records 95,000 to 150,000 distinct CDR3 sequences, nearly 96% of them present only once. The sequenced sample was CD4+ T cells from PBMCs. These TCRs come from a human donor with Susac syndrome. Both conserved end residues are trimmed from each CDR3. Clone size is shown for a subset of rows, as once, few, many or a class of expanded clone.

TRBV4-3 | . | ASSHGSGANVLT
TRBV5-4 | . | ASSFTGLSYEQY
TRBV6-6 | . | ASSPRGNYEQY
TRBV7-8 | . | ASSNTRDRAGTEAF
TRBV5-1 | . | ASSLGSGKGTGELF
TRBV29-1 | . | SVGGGEKLF
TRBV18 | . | ASSPGPWAYEQY
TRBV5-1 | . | ASAPGPSYNEQF
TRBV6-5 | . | ASSRRDRGPDTQY
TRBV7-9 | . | ASSSTRPGSSIAKNIQY
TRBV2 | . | ASSEMQGQY
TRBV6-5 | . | ASSRGRSSNEQF
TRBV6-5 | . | ASSRSGGRYHEQF
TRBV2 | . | AIRNGGGETQY
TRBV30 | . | AWSTQGQLNQPQH
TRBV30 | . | AWSVSYSGNTIY
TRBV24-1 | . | ATSHRESETQY
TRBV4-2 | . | ASSPEPGGSYYGYT
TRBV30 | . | AWSSGSRDNQPQH
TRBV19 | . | ASRTQGNYGYT
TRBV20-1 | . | SARDPNSAYYEQY
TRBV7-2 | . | ASSLAVGVGETQY
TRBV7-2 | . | ASSLGGGGTGANVLT
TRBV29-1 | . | SGSTVNTEAF
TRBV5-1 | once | ASSLGLAENIQY